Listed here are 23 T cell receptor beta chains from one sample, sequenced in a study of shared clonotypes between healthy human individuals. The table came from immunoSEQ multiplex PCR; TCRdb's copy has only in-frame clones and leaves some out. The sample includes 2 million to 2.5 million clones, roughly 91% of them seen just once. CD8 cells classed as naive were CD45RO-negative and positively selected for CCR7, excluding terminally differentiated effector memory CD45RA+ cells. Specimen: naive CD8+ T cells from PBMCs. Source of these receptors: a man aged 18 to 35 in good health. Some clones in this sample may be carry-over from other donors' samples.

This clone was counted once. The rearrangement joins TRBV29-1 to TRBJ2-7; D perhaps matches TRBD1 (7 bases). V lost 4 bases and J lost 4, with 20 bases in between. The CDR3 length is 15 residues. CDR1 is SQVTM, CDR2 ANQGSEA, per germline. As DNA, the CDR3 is TGCAGCGTTGGGGTCCTGGTCGCAGGGGGGTACGAGCAGTACTTC. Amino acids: CSVGVLVAGGYEQYF.

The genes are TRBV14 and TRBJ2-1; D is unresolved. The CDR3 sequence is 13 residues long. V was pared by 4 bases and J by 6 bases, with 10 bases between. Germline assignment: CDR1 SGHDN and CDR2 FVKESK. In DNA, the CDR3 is TGTGCCAGCAGCCCGCACTCGGCCAATGAGCAGTTCTTC. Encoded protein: CASSPHSANEQFF.

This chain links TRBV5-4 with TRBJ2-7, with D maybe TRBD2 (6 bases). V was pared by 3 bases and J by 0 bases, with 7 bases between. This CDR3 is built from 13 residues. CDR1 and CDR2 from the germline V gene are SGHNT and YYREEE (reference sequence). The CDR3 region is CASSSDYSYEQYF. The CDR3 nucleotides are TGTGCCAGCAGCTCGGACTACTCCTACGAGCAGTACTTC. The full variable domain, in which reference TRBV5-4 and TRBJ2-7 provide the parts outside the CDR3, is ETGVTQSPTHLIKTRGQQVTLRCSSQSGHNTVSWYQQALGQGPQFIFQYYREEENGRGNFPPRFSGLQFPNYSSELNVNALELDDSALYLCASSSDYSYEQYFGPGTRLTVT.

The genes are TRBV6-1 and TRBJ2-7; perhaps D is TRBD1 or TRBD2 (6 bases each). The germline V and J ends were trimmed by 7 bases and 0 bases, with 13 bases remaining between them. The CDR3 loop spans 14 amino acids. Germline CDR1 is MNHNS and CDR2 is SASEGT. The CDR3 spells CASKEGGLSYEQYF. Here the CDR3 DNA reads TGTGCCAGCAAGGAAGGGGGACTCTCCTACGAGCAGTACTTC.

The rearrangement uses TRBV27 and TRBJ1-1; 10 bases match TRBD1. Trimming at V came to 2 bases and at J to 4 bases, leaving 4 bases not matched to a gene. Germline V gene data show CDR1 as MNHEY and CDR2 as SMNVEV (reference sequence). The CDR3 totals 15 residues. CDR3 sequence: CASSLRDRGTTEAFF. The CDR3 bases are TGTGCCAGCAGTTTACGGGACAGGGGTACCACTGAAGCTTTCTTT.

The CDR3 sequence is CAISEGLGTEAFF. CDR3 nucleotide sequence: TGTGCCATCAGTGAAGGGTTAGGCACTGAAGCTTTCTTT. The genes are TRBV10-3 and TRBJ1-1; the D is unclear. Per the germline V gene, CDR1 is ENHRY and CDR2 is SYGVKD. V lost 3 bases, J lost 4 bases, and 9 bases lay in between. The CDR3 is 13 amino acids.

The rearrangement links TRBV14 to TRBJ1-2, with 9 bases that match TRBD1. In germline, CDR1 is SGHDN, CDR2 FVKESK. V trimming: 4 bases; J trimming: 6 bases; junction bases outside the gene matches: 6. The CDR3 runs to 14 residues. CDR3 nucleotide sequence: TGTGCCAGCAGCCCGGACAGGGGTTTTAATGGCTACACCTTC. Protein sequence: CASSPDRGFNGYTF.

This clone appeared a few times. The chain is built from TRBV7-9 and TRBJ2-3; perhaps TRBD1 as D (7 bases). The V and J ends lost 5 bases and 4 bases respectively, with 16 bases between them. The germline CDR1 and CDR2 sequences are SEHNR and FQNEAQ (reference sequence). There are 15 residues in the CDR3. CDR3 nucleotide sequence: TGTGCCAGCAGCCCCAGGGGGGTTTTCGCAGATACGCAGTATTTT. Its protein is CASSPRGVFADTQYF.

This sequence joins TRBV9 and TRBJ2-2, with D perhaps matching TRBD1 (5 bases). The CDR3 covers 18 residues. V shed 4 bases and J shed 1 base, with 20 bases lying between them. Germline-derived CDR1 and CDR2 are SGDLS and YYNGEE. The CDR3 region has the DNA TGTGCCAGCAGCCCCCAAGTCCGGACGGACATGAACACCGGGGAGCTGTTTTTT. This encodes CASSPQVRTDMNTGELFF.

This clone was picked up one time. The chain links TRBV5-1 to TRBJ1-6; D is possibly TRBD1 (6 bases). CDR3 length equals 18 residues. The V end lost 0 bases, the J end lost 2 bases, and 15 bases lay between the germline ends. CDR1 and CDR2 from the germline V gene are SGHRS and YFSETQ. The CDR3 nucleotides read TGCGCCAGCAGCTTGGGGACAGCCGAGGAGCCCTATAATTCACCCCTCCACTTT. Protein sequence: CASSLGTAEEPYNSPLHF.

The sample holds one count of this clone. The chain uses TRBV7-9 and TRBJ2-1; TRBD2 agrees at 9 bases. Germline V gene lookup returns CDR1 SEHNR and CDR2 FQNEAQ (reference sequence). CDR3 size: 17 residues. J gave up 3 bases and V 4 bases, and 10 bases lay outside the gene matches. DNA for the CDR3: TGTGCCAGCAGCTCCCCTTCTAGCGGGAAGAACTACAATGAGCAGTTCTTC. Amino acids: CASSSPSSGKNYNEQFF. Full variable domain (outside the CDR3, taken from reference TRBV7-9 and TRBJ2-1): DTGVSQNPRHKITKRGQNVTFRCDPISEHNRLYWYRQTLGQGPEFLTYFQNEAQLEKSRLLSDRFSAERPKGSFSTLEIQRTEQGDSAMYLCASSSPSSGKNYNEQFFGPGTRLTVL.

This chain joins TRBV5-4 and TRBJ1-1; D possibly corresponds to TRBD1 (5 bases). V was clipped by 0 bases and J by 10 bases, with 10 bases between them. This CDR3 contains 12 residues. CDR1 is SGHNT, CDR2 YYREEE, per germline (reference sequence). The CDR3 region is CASSLVGGGAFF. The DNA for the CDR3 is TGTGCCAGCAGCTTGGTGGGGGGTGGAGCTTTCTTT.

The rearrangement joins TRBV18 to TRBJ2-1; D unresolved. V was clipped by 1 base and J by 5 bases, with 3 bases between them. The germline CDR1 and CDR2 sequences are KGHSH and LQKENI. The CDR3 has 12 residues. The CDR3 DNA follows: TGTGCCAGCTCACCACGGGACAATGAGCAGTTCTTC. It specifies CASSPRDNEQFF.

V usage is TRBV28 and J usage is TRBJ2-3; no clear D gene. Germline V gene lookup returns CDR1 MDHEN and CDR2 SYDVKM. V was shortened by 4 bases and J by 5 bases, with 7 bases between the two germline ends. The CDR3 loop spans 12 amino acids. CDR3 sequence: CASSWMGDTQYF. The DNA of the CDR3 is TGTGCCAGCAGTTGGATGGGAGATACGCAGTATTTT.

The CDR3 spells CASSLREGYTNIEQFF. In nucleotides, the CDR3 is TGTGCCAGCAGCTTACGAGAGGGATACACCAATATTGAGCAGTTCTTC. The rearrangement links TRBV7-6 to TRBJ2-1, with a tentative D call TRBD2 (5 bases). Trimming left V 2 bases short and J 9 bases short, with 20 bases between. The CDR3 length is 16 residues. CDR1 SGHVS and CDR2 FNYEAQ come from the germline V gene. The entire variable domain, with the rest obtained from reference TRBV7-6 and TRBJ2-1, is as follows: GAGVSQSPRYKVTKRGQDVALRCDPISGHVSLYWYRQALGQGPEFLTYFNYEAQQDKSGLPNDRFSAERPEGSISTLTIQRTEQRDSAMYRCASSLREGYTNIEQFFGPGTRLTVL.

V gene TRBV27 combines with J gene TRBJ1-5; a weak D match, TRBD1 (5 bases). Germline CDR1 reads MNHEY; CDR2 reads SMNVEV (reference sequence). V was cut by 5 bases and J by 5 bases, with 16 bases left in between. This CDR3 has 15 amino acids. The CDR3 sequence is CASSITGTDYQPQHF. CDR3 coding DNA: TGTGCCAGCAGTATAACTGGGACGGATTATCAGCCCCAGCATTTT.

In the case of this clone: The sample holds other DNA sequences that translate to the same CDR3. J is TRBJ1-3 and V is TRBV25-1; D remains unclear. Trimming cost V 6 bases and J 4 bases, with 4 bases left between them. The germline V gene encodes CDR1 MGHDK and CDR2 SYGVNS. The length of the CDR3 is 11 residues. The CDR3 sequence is CASSRGNTIYF. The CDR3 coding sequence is TGTGCCAGCAGCCGAGGAAACACCATATATTTT.

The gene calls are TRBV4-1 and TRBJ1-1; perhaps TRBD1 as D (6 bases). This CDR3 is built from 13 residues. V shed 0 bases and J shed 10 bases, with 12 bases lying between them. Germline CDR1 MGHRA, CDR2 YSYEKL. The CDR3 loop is CASSQDMEGVAFF. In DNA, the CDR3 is TGCGCCAGCAGCCAAGATATGGAGGGGGTAGCTTTCTTT.

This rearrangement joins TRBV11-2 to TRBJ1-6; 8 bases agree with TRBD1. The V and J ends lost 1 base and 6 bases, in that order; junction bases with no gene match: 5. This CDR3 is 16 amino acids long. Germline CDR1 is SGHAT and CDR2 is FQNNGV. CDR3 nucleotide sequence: TGTGCCAGCAGCTTAGGGGTCCAGGGGGCTAATTCACCCCTCCACTTT. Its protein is CASSLGVQGANSPLHF.

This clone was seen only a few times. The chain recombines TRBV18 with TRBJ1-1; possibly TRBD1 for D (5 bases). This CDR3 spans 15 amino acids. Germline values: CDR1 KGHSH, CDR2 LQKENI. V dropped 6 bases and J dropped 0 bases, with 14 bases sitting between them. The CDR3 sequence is CASSLDRFMNTEAFF. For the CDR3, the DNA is TGTGCCAGCTCTCTAGACAGATTTATGAACACTGAAGCTTTCTTT.

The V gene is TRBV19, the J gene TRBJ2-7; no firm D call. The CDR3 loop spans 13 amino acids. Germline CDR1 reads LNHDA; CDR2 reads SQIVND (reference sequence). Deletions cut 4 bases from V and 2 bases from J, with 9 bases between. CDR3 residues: CASSTFVAYEQYF. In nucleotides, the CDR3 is TGTGCCAGTAGTACTTTCGTGGCCTACGAGCAGTACTTC.

CDR3 DNA sequence: TGTGCCAGCAGCCCAGAACAGGGCTGGGAGACCCAGTACTTC. Protein sequence: CASSPEQGWETQYF. V gene TRBV11-2 combines with J gene TRBJ2-5, with TRBD1 as a possible D gene (6 bases). V lost 5 bases, J lost 5 bases, and 15 bases lay in between. Germline V gene sequence: CDR1 SGHAT, CDR2 FQNNGV. The CDR3 totals 14 residues.

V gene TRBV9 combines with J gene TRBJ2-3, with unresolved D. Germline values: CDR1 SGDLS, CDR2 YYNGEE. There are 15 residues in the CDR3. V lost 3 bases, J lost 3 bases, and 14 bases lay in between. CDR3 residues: CASSAHLFQTDTQYF. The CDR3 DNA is TGTGCCAGCAGCGCCCACTTGTTCCAGACAGATACGCAGTATTTT.